The entry below describes one TCR beta chain. Its antigen is still unknown. The CDR3 spans 16 residues. Trimming cost V 4 bases and J 0 bases; bases outside gene matches: 5. Germline CDR1 is LGHNA and CDR2 is YNFKEQ. The sample belongs to a study of T cell repertoires in cytomegalovirus infection. TCRdb processed the reads anew with MiXCR; each CDR3 protein has one entry. Found here are hundreds of thousands of distinct CDR3 sequences, about 39% of them singletons; the top ten hold around 44%. The sequence was obtained from a human donor in good health (CMV status not recorded). Some clones in this sample may be carry-over from other donors' samples. The source was cultured PBMCs, collected from culture after CMV antigen stimulation. The gene calls are TRBV4-2 and TRBJ2-7, with 11 positions matching TRBD2. In nucleotides, the CDR3 is TGTGCCAGCAGCCCCGGGACTAGCGGATACTCCTACGAGCAGTACTTC. Translation gives CASSPGTSGYSYEQYF.